This T cell receptor (beta chain) was identified in a study of blood T cells in healthy people across ages. General study points: As age increased, TCR beta diversity per million T cells fell in a roughly linear fashion.

Of note for this clonotype: Its antigen is not known.

The J segment lost 0 bases and the V segment lost 0 bases, leaving 7 bases of the junction unmatched. In germline, CDR1 is SGHKS, CDR2 YYEKEE (reference sequence). This CDR3 is built from 17 residues. Combining a sample-barcoded 5' primer with a J-beta primer mix, a second PCR ran for about 6 to 11 cycles. TCRdb ran MiXCR on the 5' RACE reads and lists one entry per CDR3 protein. Of hundreds of thousands of distinct CDR3 sequences listed, around 52% are singletons. Healthy Caucasians from Russia aged roughly 6 to 95 served as donors. The sample taken for sequencing was blood. The sequence was obtained from an elderly woman in good health. The genes are TRBV5-5 and TRBJ2-3; 7 positions agree with TRBD1. The CDR3 nucleotides are TGTGCCAGCAGCTTGGACAGGGGCACTACTAGCACAGATACGCAGTATTTT. Translated: CASSLDRGTTSTDTQYF.